A single sample is the source of the 20 T cell receptor beta chains below, sequenced in a study of T-cell reconstitution after alpha-beta-depleted transplantation in children. Preparation of the TCRbeta library involved a method that used unique molecular identifiers. MiXCR was run by TCRdb on the PCR reads, yielding one entry per CDR3 protein. This table holds about 29,000 distinct CDR3 sequences, roughly 5.7% found once. Source: PBMCs, mostly from graft donor cells, taken 180 days after TCRalphabeta/CD19-depleted stem cell transplant. The origin of the receptors is a male patient between 10 and 17 years old who had a stem cell transplant for acute myeloid leukemia, so the T cells may come from the graft donor.

This clonotype was seen many times. The chain has TRBV6-5 and TRBJ1-6; D is possibly TRBD1 (5 bases). The V gene's germline CDR1 is MNHEY and CDR2 SVGAGI. The length of the CDR3 is 17 residues. Between the trimmed V and J ends, which lost 2 bases and 0 bases, there was a span of 11 bases. For the CDR3, the DNA is TGTGCCAGCAGTTACGGGCCAGGGAGCTCCTATAATTCACCCCTCCACTTT. Protein product: CASSYGPGSSYNSPLHF.

This clonotype was seen at least ten times. The chain recombines TRBV3-1 with TRBJ1-5, with D perhaps matching TRBD1 (6 bases). The germline V gene has CDR1 LGHDT and CDR2 YNNKEL (reference sequence). This CDR3 is 14 amino acids long. Trimming cost V 4 bases and J 7 bases, with 14 bases left between them. Here the CDR3 DNA reads TGTGCCAGCAGCCCGGCAGGGGTTCGGCAGCCCCAGCATTTT. Its translation: CASSPAGVRQPQHF.

By sample fraction, this clonotype is medium-sized. The V and J genes are TRBV29-1 and TRBJ2-1; D remains unclear. CDR3 length: 12 residues. Germline V CDR1 and CDR2: SQVTM, ANQGSEA. V was trimmed by 4 bases and J by 3 bases, leaving 7 bases between them. The CDR3 reads CSVVGSYNEQFF. The CDR3 DNA reads as TGCAGCGTTGTGGGCAGCTACAATGAGCAGTTCTTC.

The chain has TRBV12-3 or TRBV12-4 and TRBJ2-2; D ambiguous. Trimming stripped 6 bases from V and 6 bases from J, with 8 bases between. The CDR3 covers 12 residues. Here the CDR3 reads CASSPSSGELFF. CDR3 coding DNA: TGTGCCAGCAGCCCTTCCTCCGGGGAGCTGTTTTTT.

In its sample, this clonotype was seen many times. The J gene is TRBJ2-5, the V gene TRBV6-2 or TRBV6-3; 7 nucleotides match TRBD2. Per the germline V gene, CDR1 is MNHEY and CDR2 is SVGEGT. This CDR3 is built from 14 residues. With V trimmed by 6 bases and J by 3 bases, 7 bases remained unmatched. The CDR3 sequence is CASSPGTNKETQYF. DNA of the CDR3: TGTGCCAGCAGCCCGGGGACTAACAAAGAGACCCAGTACTTC.

This clonotype was found many times. This chain uses TRBV6-5 with TRBJ1-1, with 7 positions matching TRBD1. The CDR3 contains 19 residues. V shed 1 base, J shed 4 bases, and the junction held 18 bases outside the gene matches. CDR1 MNHEY and CDR2 SVGAGI come from the germline V gene. CDR3 sequence reads: CASSYFTGASPRGGTEAFF. The CDR3 nucleotides read TGTGCCAGCAGTTACTTCACAGGGGCCTCTCCCCGTGGAGGCACTGAAGCTTTCTTT.

This clonotype has a count of ten or more. The chain uses TRBV20-1 and TRBJ2-7; the match to TRBD1 covers 8 bases. V lost 3 bases to trimming and J lost 2 bases; unmatched junction nucleotides: 3. Germline CDR1 DFQATT, CDR2 SNEGSKA (reference sequence). This CDR3 is 13 amino acids long. Here the CDR3 DNA reads TGCAGTGCTAGGTCGGACAGGGCCTACGAGCAGTACTTC. Amino acid sequence: CSARSDRAYEQYF.

By frequency in the sample, this clonotype is medium-sized. The chain carries TRBV3-1 and TRBJ1-6; TRBD1 might be the D (5 bases). This CDR3 region has 14 residues. The V gene's germline CDR1 is LGHDT and CDR2 YNNKEL (reference sequence). V was clipped by 4 bases and J by 7 bases, with 11 bases between them. The DNA of the CDR3 is TGTGCCAGCAGCCCTATACAGGCGAATTCACCCCTCCACTTT. It codes for CASSPIQANSPLHF.

This clonotype has a count of ten or more. The V gene is TRBV12-3 or TRBV12-4, the J gene TRBJ1-2, with a weak D call TRBD1 (5 bases). V dropped 7 bases and J dropped 5 bases, with 20 bases sitting between them. CDR3 length equals 15 residues. The CDR3 region is CASTKPRGGEYGYTF. CDR3 sequence (DNA): TGTGCCAGCACCAAACCCCGGGGGGGAGAATATGGCTACACCTTC.

The table lists this clonotype with many counts. The CDR3 DNA reads TGCGCCAGCAGCCCTAGGAACAATGAGCAGTTCTTC. Residues: CASSPRNNEQFF. V and J are TRBV4-1 and TRBJ2-1; no clear D gene. Per germline, CDR1 MGHRA and CDR2 YSYEKL. V was pared by 4 bases and J by 5 bases, with 6 bases between. The CDR3 is 12 residues long.

This clonotype was counted at least ten times. CDR3 loop: CSATAGTENQPQHF. The DNA for the CDR3 is TGCAGCGCTACCGCCGGGACAGAGAATCAGCCCCAGCATTTT. The chain couples TRBV29-1 to TRBJ1-5; 7 nucleotides line up with TRBD1. The V gene's germline CDR1 is SQVTM and CDR2 ANQGSEA. V gave up 7 bases and J gave up 4 bases; unmatched junction bases: 10. This CDR3 region has 14 residues.

This clonotype has a count of ten or more. The V call is TRBV25-1, the J call TRBJ2-7, with D perhaps being TRBD1 or TRBD2 (6 bases each). This CDR3 contains 17 residues. Germline V lookup: CDR1 MGHDK, CDR2 SYGVNS. Trimming pared 4 bases from V and 2 bases from J, leaving 21 bases between. CDR3 coding DNA: TGTGCCAGCAGTGCCCCTGGGGGGACATACACTCCCTACGAGCAGTACTTC. Its protein is CASSAPGGTYTPYEQYF.

This clonotype was counted many times. This rearrangement joins TRBV12-3 or TRBV12-4 to TRBJ2-5; 8 nucleotides agree with TRBD1. The length of the CDR3 is 15 residues. V lost 5 bases, J lost 1 base, and 6 bases stayed unmatched. This chain's CDR3 is CASSPDRGPQETQYF. DNA for the CDR3: TGTGCCAGCAGTCCCGACAGGGGTCCCCAAGAGACCCAGTACTTC.

This clonotype was detected ten times or more. The chain is built from TRBV20-1 and TRBJ2-7, with 8 bases matching TRBD1. The V gene end was trimmed by 3 bases and the J gene end by 3 bases; junction bases not matched to a gene: 7. In germline, CDR1 is DFQATT, CDR2 SNEGSKA (reference sequence). This CDR3 spans 14 amino acids. Written as DNA, the CDR3 is TGCAGTGCTAGGCCTGGACAGGGCAACTACGAGCAGTACTTC. Translation gives CSARPGQGNYEQYF.

This clonotype was found many times. This chain joins TRBV2 and TRBJ2-3, with TRBD2 identical over 8 bases. This CDR3 contains 16 residues. V shed 3 bases, J shed 0 bases, and the junction held 5 bases outside the gene matches. CDR1 and CDR2 from the germline V gene are SNHLY and FYNNEI. CDR3 in amino acids: CASSEASGPSTDTQYF. The CDR3 region has the DNA TGTGCCAGCAGTGAGGCTAGCGGGCCTAGCACAGATACGCAGTATTTT. Looking up the rest from reference TRBV2 and TRBJ2-3 gives the full variable domain: EPEVTQTPSHQVTQMGQEVILRCVPISNHLYFYWYRQILGQKVEFLVSFYNNEISEKSEIFDDQFSVERPDGSNFTLKIRSTKLEDSAMYFCASSEASGPSTDTQYFGPGTRLTVL.

Within the sample, this clonotype is medium-sized. The chain employs TRBV20-1 and TRBJ1-1, with D unclear. The CDR3 totals 12 residues. Between the trimmed V and J ends, which lost 5 bases and 2 bases, there was a span of 9 bases. In germline, CDR1 is DFQATT, CDR2 SNEGSKA (reference sequence). CDR3 amino acids: CSAPITNTEAFF. The CDR3 bases are TGCAGTGCTCCGATAACAAACACTGAAGCTTTCTTT.

This clonotype has a count of ten or more. V is TRBV28 and J is TRBJ1-1; D ambiguous. Per germline, CDR1 MDHEN and CDR2 SYDVKM. The CDR3 totals 11 residues. V lost 4 bases, J lost 11 bases, and 11 bases lay in between. The CDR3 is CASSWRQKAFF. In nucleotides, the CDR3 is TGTGCCAGCAGTTGGAGGCAGAAGGCTTTCTTT.

This clonotype was seen many times. The chain links TRBV7-9 to TRBJ1-1; 10 bases agree with TRBD1. The CDR3 is 17 residues long. V trimming: 5 bases; J trimming: 2 bases; junction bases outside the gene matches: 11. Germline loops: CDR1 SEHNR, CDR2 FQNEAQ (reference sequence). CDR3 in DNA: TGTGCCAGCAGCATTATCCCGGGACAGGGGTCAAACACTGAAGCTTTCTTT. Its translation: CASSIIPGQGSNTEAFF.

This clonotype rates as medium-sized. The chain carries TRBV27 and TRBJ1-2, with D perhaps matching TRBD1 (6 bases). V dropped 6 bases and J dropped 8 bases, with 16 bases sitting between them. The CDR3 spans 13 residues. Germline-derived CDR1 and CDR2 are MNHEY and SMNVEV (reference sequence). The DNA for the CDR3 is TGTGCCAGCAGGGGCGGGACACCACGGGGCTACACCTTC. This translates into CASRGGTPRGYTF.

This clonotype was recorded many times. V is TRBV5-1 and J is TRBJ1-4, with D perhaps matching TRBD1 (5 bases). CDR3 length equals 14 residues. Looked up from germline, CDR1 is SGHRS and CDR2 is YFSETQ. With 4 bases removed from V and 8 bases from J, the gap between germline ends came to 15 bases. As DNA, the CDR3 is TGCGCCAGCAGCCCCGACAATTGGGGGGAAAAACTGTTTTTT. Translation gives CASSPDNWGEKLFF. The full variable domain, completed using reference TRBV5-1 and TRBJ1-4, is KAGVTQTPRYLIKTRGQQVTLSCSPISGHRSVSWYQQTPGQGLQFLFEYFSETQRNKGNFPGRFSGRQFSNSRSEMNVSTLELGDSALYLCASSPDNWGEKLFFGSGTQLSVL.